This paragraph reports one T cell receptor (beta chain). It has no known antigen specificity. Receptor libraries were prepared by 5' RACE. The input for every TCR library was 3500 ng of total RNA. cDNA was synthesized with SMARTScribe reverse transcriptase in eight separate reactions per sample. During cDNA synthesis, template switching introduced unique molecular identifiers that contained a 6-nucleotide sample barcode. TCRalpha and TCRbeta cDNA was amplified by two nested PCRs of 16 and 9 cycles, with bead purification after each PCR. Before amplification, cDNA was treated with uracil DNA-glycosylase and purified using the QIAquick PCR purification kit. In the second PCR, Illumina TruSeq-compatible adapters and sample-specific barcodes were added. Library quality and concentration were assessed using TapeStation and Qubit, and about 5 ng of each library was pooled. Sequencing of pooled libraries was carried out on an Illumina HiSeq2500 single-index Rapid Run using 2 x 100 bp reads and custom sequencing primers. Under the source paper's analysis protocol: UMI-based consensus assembly with MiGEC version 1.2.6 was used to correct PCR and sequencing errors. MiXCR version 2.1.1 handled V(D)J alignment, clonotype assembly and CDR3 extraction. Normalisation of gene usage, clonotype sharing and MAIT/NKT TCR abundance was achieved by analysing the top 1000, 10 000 and 20 000 clonotypes per sample. After downsampling to 27 000 UMIs, diversity was calculated as the inverse Simpson index using the vegan R package. Statistical testing used paired Mann-Whitney U tests on the discordant twin pairs and applied Benjamini-Hochberg correction for multiple testing. The reads underwent TCRdb reprocessing, giving one record for each CDR3 protein sequence and no DNA. TCRdb's processing, not the authors', yielded these V and J calls. For this sample, the table gives 400,000 to 500,000 distinct CDR3 sequences. The ten largest clones add up to around 2.3% of the sample.

Taken from cysteine to phenylalanine, the CDR3 has 14 residues. There is no recorded DNA. The germline V gene specifies SGHRS as CDR1 and YFSETQ as CDR2. The sample is drawn from a study of monozygotic twins with inflammatory bowel disease (dated by TCRdb to between 2018 and 2020). Study-level background: In total, 28 monozygotic twin pairs made up the full study: 19 Danish pairs, all IBD-discordant, plus nine German pairs, of which four were IBD-concordant and five were IBD-discordant. The search for disease-associated traits relied mainly on comparing IBD patients with their genetically identical healthy co-twins within discordant pairs. Each individual had, on average, about 151 000 unique TCRalpha sequences and 181 000 unique TCRbeta sequences available for analysis. Study-level results and caveats: Distinction between different T cell subtypes could not be achieved in the analysis. Repertoire similarity did not differ between concordant and discordant twins, possibly due to limited statistical power. Compared with healthy twins, IBD patients had fewer clonotypes in common with other individuals, a difference most pronounced in patients showing signs of disease activity. The results gave no support for a single strong signal or clonotype linked to IBD. Differing immunosuppressive treatments among patients may have added background noise and inter-individual variability to the repertoires. IBD patients had lower TCRbeta repertoire diversity, measured by the inverse Simpson index, than their healthy co-twins.

An approximately 2.3 ml peripheral blood sample was drawn into PAXgene tubes per donor and stored at -80°C. Total RNA was isolated from whole blood with the PAXgene blood miRNA kit on an automated QIAcube, without T cell sorting. Peripheral blood from monozygotic twin pairs who were concordant or discordant for inflammatory bowel disease underwent deep TCRalpha and TCRbeta repertoire profiling using unique molecular barcoding. Smoking habits were recorded for all twin pairs, and each individual was classified as a current, former or never smoker. The rearrangement combines TRBV5-1 with TRBJ1-1; TCRdb selects TRBD1, and the lack of DNA leaves this call unchecked. The sequenced material came from blood. The sequence derives from a human donor with ulcerative colitis or Crohn's disease, or a healthy co-twin of an affected twin (not recorded which). The CDR3 corresponds to CASSVGPGGTEAFF.